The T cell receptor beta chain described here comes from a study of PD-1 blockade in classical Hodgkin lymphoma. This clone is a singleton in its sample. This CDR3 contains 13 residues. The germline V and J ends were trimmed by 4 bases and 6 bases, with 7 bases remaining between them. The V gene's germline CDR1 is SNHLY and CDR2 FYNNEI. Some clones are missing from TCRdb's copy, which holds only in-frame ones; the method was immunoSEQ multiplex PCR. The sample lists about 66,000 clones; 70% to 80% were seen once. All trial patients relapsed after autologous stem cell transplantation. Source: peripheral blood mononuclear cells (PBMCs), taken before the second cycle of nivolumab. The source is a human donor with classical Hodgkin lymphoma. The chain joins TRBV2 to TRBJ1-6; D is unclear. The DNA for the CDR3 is TGTGCCAGCAGTGTGATGGGTAATTCACCCCTCCACTTT. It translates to CASSVMGNSPLHF.